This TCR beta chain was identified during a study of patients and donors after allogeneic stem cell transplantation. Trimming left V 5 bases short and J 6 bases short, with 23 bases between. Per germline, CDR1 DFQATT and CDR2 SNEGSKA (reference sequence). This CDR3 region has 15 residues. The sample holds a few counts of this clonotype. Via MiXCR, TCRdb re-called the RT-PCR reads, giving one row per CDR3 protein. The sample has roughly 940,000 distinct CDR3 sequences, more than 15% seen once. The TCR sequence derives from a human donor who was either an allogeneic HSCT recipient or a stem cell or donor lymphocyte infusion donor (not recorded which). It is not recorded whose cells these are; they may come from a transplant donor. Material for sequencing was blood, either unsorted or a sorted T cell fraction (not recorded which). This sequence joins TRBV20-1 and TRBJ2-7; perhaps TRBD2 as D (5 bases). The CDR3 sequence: CSAAGAAEWVSEQYF. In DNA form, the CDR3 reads TGCAGTGCTGCAGGAGCGGCAGAATGGGTCTCCGAGCAGTACTTC.